This section outlines one TCR beta chain sequence together with its context. Germline V gives CDR1 KGHDR, CDR2 SFDVKD. The CDR3 spans 16 residues. Trimming pared 3 bases from V and 0 bases from J, leaving 11 bases between. These data belong to a study of blood T cell repertoires in COVID-19. Study information: COVID-19 samples, acute and convalescent, were from the United States, Italy and Spain. Sample material is recorded as cDNA or gDNA derived from T cells, B-cell-depleted T cells, or PBMCs.

In the original analysis: From reference gene primer amplification, estimates of nucleated cell counts were derived. The table came from immunoSEQ multiplex PCR; TCRdb's copy has only in-frame clones and leaves some out. D and trimming were read from the DNA, whereas the V and J calls and clone size are those reported in that table. The sample holds approximately 250,000 clones; roughly 84% are singletons and the top ten take less than 2%. Sequencing was performed on peripheral blood. The receptor was isolated from a middle-aged woman who had recovered from COVID-19. V usage is TRBV24-1 and J usage is TRBJ1-3; a weak D match, TRBD1 (5 bases). In DNA form, the CDR3 reads TGTGCCACCAGTGATGGGGCGGCGAGCTCTGGAAACACCATATATTTT. Translated, it gives CATSDGAASSGNTIYF.